Presented here are 28 T cell receptor beta chains from one specimen sequenced in a study of blood T cell repertoires in COVID-19. Assay: immunoSEQ multiplex PCR; the TCRdb copy retains only in-frame clones and omits some. The sample records around 250,000 clones, approximately 80% being singletons. The sequencing input was PBMCs or T cells enriched from blood (not recorded which). These receptors were taken from a man aged 35-49 years who had recovered from COVID-19.

V is TRBV24-1 and J is TRBJ2-5, with D possibly matching TRBD2 (6 bases). V was clipped by 4 bases and J by 5 bases, with 16 bases between them. CDR1 is KGHDR, CDR2 SFDVKD, per germline. The CDR3 runs 15 residues. CDR3 coding DNA: TGTGCCACCAGTGAGCTGGCCGGGGGAGTTGAGACCCAGTACTTC. Encoded protein: CATSELAGGVETQYF.

The gene calls are TRBV5-8 and TRBJ1-3, with unresolved D. The CDR3 spans 15 residues. The germline V and J ends were trimmed by 4 bases and 0 bases, with 11 bases remaining between them. Germline V lookup: CDR1 SGHTS, CDR2 YDEGEE. CDR3 DNA sequence: TGTGCCAGCAGCATTGGGAGGAGCTCTGGAAACACCATATATTTT. It codes for CASSIGRSSGNTIYF.

The CDR3 sequence: CASSQESALPFAVQYF. DNA of the CDR3: TGTGCCAGCAGCCAAGAATCCGCCTTACCCTTTGCGGTCCAGTACTTC. This chain links TRBV3-1 (or the pseudogene TRBV3-2) with TRBJ2-5; D gene uncertain. The CDR3 loop spans 16 amino acids. Germline V lookup: CDR1 LGHDT, CDR2 YNNKEL (reference sequence). V dropped 0 bases and J dropped 10 bases, with 21 bases sitting between them.

V gene TRBV7-2 combines with J gene TRBJ2-3, with 9 positions matching TRBD1. Germline V gene sequence: CDR1 SGHTA, CDR2 FQGNSA. This CDR3 is 15 amino acids long. V lost 5 bases to trimming and J lost 2 bases; unmatched junction nucleotides: 5. Here the CDR3 reads CASSAGQGYTDTQYF. The CDR3 DNA reads as TGTGCCAGCAGCGCGGGACAGGGCTACACAGATACGCAGTATTTT.

The V call is TRBV28, the J call TRBJ1-1, with D uncertain. Germline V lookup: CDR1 MDHEN, CDR2 SYDVKM. This CDR3 spans 16 amino acids. With 6 bases removed from V and 1 base from J, the gap between germline ends came to 18 bases. CDR3 nucleotide sequence: TGTGCCAGCAGCCTCCCTCGGAGGGAGGGGAACACTGAAGCTTTCTTT. The encoded protein is CASSLPRREGNTEAFF.

The V call is TRBV11-3, the J call TRBJ2-7; TRBD1 agrees at 7 bases. Germline CDR1 is SGHNT and CDR2 is YENEEA. The CDR3 has 14 amino acids. Trimming took 5 bases from V and 6 from J; bases not matched to a gene: 10. CDR3 sequence: CASSAYRDSAEQYF. CDR3 in DNA: TGTGCCAGCAGCGCGTACAGGGACAGCGCCGAGCAGTACTTC.

Only a few counts were recorded for this clone. V is TRBV19 and J is TRBJ1-6, with unresolved D. The germline V gene encodes CDR1 LNHDA and CDR2 SQIVND (reference sequence). This CDR3 has 13 residues. V lost 1 base and J lost 10, with 8 bases in between. The CDR3 region has the DNA TGTGCCAGTAGTATAGTAACGGGATCACCCCTCCACTTT. Its protein is CASSIVTGSPLHF.

V is TRBV9 and J is TRBJ1-2; D is unresolved. Germline V lookup: CDR1 SGDLS, CDR2 YYNGEE. Trimming stripped 3 bases from V and 0 bases from J, with 9 bases between. The CDR3 spans 14 residues. The CDR3: CASSASGANYGYTF. The DNA for the CDR3 is TGTGCCAGCAGCGCCTCAGGCGCTAACTATGGCTACACCTTC.

The V call is TRBV3-1 (or the pseudogene TRBV3-2), the J call TRBJ2-7; 7 bases are a match to TRBD2. This CDR3 is built from 16 residues. J gave up 2 bases and V 0 bases, and 7 bases lay outside the gene matches. The germline V gene has CDR1 LGHDT and CDR2 YNNKEL (reference sequence). This CDR3 reads CASSQDYAGEAYEQYF. The CDR3 DNA sequence: TGTGCCAGCAGCCAAGATTATGCGGGAGAGGCCTACGAGCAGTACTTC.

The chain recombines TRBV5-1 with TRBJ1-2; D perhaps matches TRBD1 (5 bases). The V end lost 2 bases, the J end lost 8 bases, and 19 bases lay between the germline ends. The germline V gene encodes CDR1 SGHRS and CDR2 YFSETQ. The CDR3 runs to 15 residues. The DNA of the CDR3 is TGCGCCAGCAGCTTTACACCCCCCGAAAAGGGGGGCTACACCTTC. Its translation: CASSFTPPEKGGYTF.

The chain is built from TRBV15 and TRBJ1-1, with a tentative D call TRBD1 (6 bases). V dropped 0 bases and J dropped 5 bases, with 7 bases sitting between them. The germline CDR1 and CDR2 sequences are LNHNV and YYDKDF (reference sequence). The CDR3 consists of 13 residues. CDR3 in DNA: TGTGCCACCAGCAGAGATAGGGGGACTGAAGCTTTCTTT. Residues: CATSRDRGTEAFF.

The chain links TRBV3-1 (or the pseudogene TRBV3-2) to TRBJ1-2; 7 bases fit TRBD1. Per the germline V gene, CDR1 is LGHDT and CDR2 is YNNKEL (reference sequence). Unmatched junction bases numbered 12, after V lost 4 bases and J lost 1 base. CDR3 length equals 17 residues. CDR3 sequence reads: CASSPGTDRLNNYGYTF. DNA of the CDR3: TGTGCCAGCAGCCCCGGGACAGACCGTTTGAATAACTATGGCTACACCTTC.

The rearrangement links TRBV6-2 or TRBV6-3 to TRBJ2-1; 9 nucleotides match TRBD1. The CDR3 is 12 residues long. V gave up 5 bases and J gave up 16 bases; unmatched junction bases: 9. CDR1 is MNHEY and CDR2 is SVGEGT in the germline V gene. The CDR3 nucleotides are TGTGCCAGCAGTCAGAACCGGGACAGGGCTTTCTTC. It translates to CASSQNRDRAFF.

The chain joins TRBV5-1 to TRBJ1-2, with D possibly being TRBD1 (5 bases). The CDR3 has 13 residues. The germline V gene encodes CDR1 SGHRS and CDR2 YFSETQ. Trimming removed 5 bases from V and 8 bases from J, with 16 bases in between. In DNA form, the CDR3 reads TGCGCCAGCAGGGGATTCGACAGCACCGGCTACACCTTC. It is translated as CASRGFDSTGYTF.

V usage is TRBV6-5 and J usage is TRBJ2-4, with TRBD2 as a possible D gene (6 bases). CDR3 length: 15 residues. In germline, CDR1 is MNHEY, CDR2 SVGAGI. Trimming shortened V by 6 bases and J by 0 bases, and 12 bases separated the two germline ends. CDR3 sequence reads: CASRPPGLAKNIQYF. The CDR3 bases are TGTGCCAGCAGGCCCCCGGGACTAGCCAAAAACATTCAGTACTTC.

The sample holds a few counts of this clone. The chain joins TRBV27 to TRBJ1-2, with D perhaps TRBD1 (5 bases). V shed 4 bases and J shed 1 base, with 7 bases lying between them. The length of the CDR3 is 13 residues. Germline assignment: CDR1 MNHEY and CDR2 SMNVEV (reference sequence). CDR3: CASSSRVNYGYTF. For the CDR3, the DNA is TGTGCCAGCAGTTCCAGGGTTAACTATGGCTACACCTTC.

The chain links TRBV15 to TRBJ2-1, with D possibly TRBD2 on 5 matching bases. Germline V gives CDR1 LNHNV, CDR2 YYDKDF (reference sequence). V gave up 0 bases and J gave up 3 bases, with 15 bases separating them. This CDR3 contains 17 residues. This CDR3 reads CATSREGAGMFYNEQFF. CDR3 in DNA: TGTGCCACCAGCAGAGAAGGTGCGGGCATGTTCTACAATGAGCAGTTCTTC.

The chain uses TRBV14 and TRBJ2-5; D is undetermined. This CDR3 region has 15 residues. Trimming took 4 bases from V and 7 from J, leaving 19 bases between them. The germline V gene encodes CDR1 SGHDN and CDR2 FVKESK. The CDR3 here is CASSPQATVLGTQYF. The DNA for the CDR3 is TGTGCCAGCAGCCCTCAAGCAACAGTTCTTGGGACCCAGTACTTC.

This clone has a handful of counts. The junction departs from germline at one end; a sequencing error may be responsible. CDR3 amino acids: CASSDNTLSHLAF. The CDR3 DNA reads TGTGCCAGCTCGGACAATACCCTCTCCCACTTGGCCTTC. This sequence joins TRBV7-2 and TRBJ1-2; possibly TRBD1 for D (5 bases). The CDR3 spans 13 residues. CDR1 is SGHTA and CDR2 is FQGNSA in the germline V gene. The whole variable domain, remainder taken from reference TRBV7-2 and TRBJ1-2, is GAGVSQSPSNKVTEKGKDVELRCDPISGHTALYWYRQSLGQGLEFLIYFQGNSAPDKSGLPSDRFSAERTGGSVSTLTIQRTQQEDSAVYLCASSDNTLSHLAFGSGTRLTVV.

Note on this clone: Germline is not matched at one junction end, which may reflect a read error. This chain connects TRBV4-2 to TRBJ1-4, with D perhaps matching TRBD1 (5 bases). The CDR3 is 11 residues long. CDR1 is LGHNA and CDR2 is YNFKEQ in the germline V gene. In DNA, the CDR3 is TGTGCCAGCAGCCAAGGCCAAGGGGAGGTTTTT. Translating it yields CASSQGQGEVF.

The rearrangement links TRBV18 to TRBJ2-7; 9 bases agree with TRBD2. The V and J ends lost 2 bases and 0 bases, in that order; junction bases with no gene match: 11. The CDR3 is 18 amino acids. Germline V gene lookup returns CDR1 KGHSH and CDR2 LQKENI. Written as DNA, the CDR3 is TGTGCCAGCTCACCAGCGTCAGCGGGGGGTTTTAGCTCCTACGAGCAGTACTTC. Its protein is CASSPASAGGFSSYEQYF.

The table lists this clone with a few counts. The genes are TRBV6-5 and TRBJ1-5, with TRBD1 as a possible D gene (5 bases). The V gene's germline CDR1 is MNHEY and CDR2 SVGAGI. The CDR3 runs to 12 residues. Trimming removed 7 bases at V and 5 bases at J, with 9 bases between. The CDR3 is CASKGGDQPQHF. CDR3 nucleotides: TGTGCCAGCAAGGGAGGGGATCAGCCCCAGCATTTT.

V and J are TRBV4-1 and TRBJ1-2; 7 bases are shared with TRBD1. The germline gives CDR1 MGHRA, CDR2 YSYEKL. V lost 4 bases to trimming and J lost 0 bases; unmatched junction nucleotides: 5. The CDR3 totals 15 residues. The CDR3 reads CASSRPGQPNYGYTF. CDR3 nucleotide sequence: TGCGCCAGCAGCCGCCCGGGACAGCCTAACTATGGCTACACCTTC.

The chain is built from TRBV18 and TRBJ1-1; TRBD1 is a possible D gene (5 bases). Trimming left V 0 bases short and J 0 bases short, with 14 bases between. CDR1 and CDR2 from the germline V gene are KGHSH and LQKENI. This CDR3 has 17 amino acids. The CDR3 loop reads CASSPPKGEGMNTEAFF. DNA for the CDR3: TGTGCCAGCTCACCACCGAAAGGGGAAGGGATGAACACTGAAGCTTTCTTT.

This rearrangement joins TRBV5-6 to TRBJ2-7, with D perhaps matching TRBD2 (5 bases). The germline V gene encodes CDR1 SGHDT and CDR2 YYEEEE. This CDR3 spans 15 amino acids. V lost 0 bases to trimming and J lost 4 bases, with 14 bases between them. In DNA, the CDR3 is TGTGCCAGCAGCTTGGCCGGTACGGGGAGATACGAGCAGTACTTC. Translating gives CASSLAGTGRYEQYF.

V usage is TRBV19 and J usage is TRBJ2-7; the D gene is possibly TRBD1 (7 bases). CDR1 and CDR2 from the germline V gene are LNHDA and SQIVND (reference sequence). The ends were cut back, 1 base at V and 6 bases at J, with 13 bases in the middle. The CDR3 has 14 residues. CDR3 sequence: CASSIGAQGGEQYF. The CDR3 region has the DNA TGTGCCAGTAGTATAGGAGCCCAGGGGGGCGAGCAGTACTTC.

V usage is TRBV6-1 and J usage is TRBJ1-2; a weak D match, TRBD1 (6 bases). In germline, CDR1 is MNHNS, CDR2 SASEGT. Trimming removed 1 base from V and 4 bases from J, with 10 bases in between. The CDR3 has 14 residues. The CDR3: CASSEEGTSYGYTF. In nucleotides, the CDR3 is TGTGCCAGCAGTGAAGAGGGGACAAGCTATGGCTACACCTTC.

As regards this clone: The sample carries other DNA sequences with the same CDR3. The gene calls are TRBV12-3 or TRBV12-4 and TRBJ1-1, with D possibly matching TRBD1 (5 bases). The CDR3 runs to 13 residues. Trimming shortened V by 2 bases and J by 4 bases, and 8 bases separated the two germline ends. CDR3 bases: TGTGCCAGCAGTTTACAGGGAGGCACTGAAGCTTTCTTT. Encoded protein: CASSLQGGTEAFF.